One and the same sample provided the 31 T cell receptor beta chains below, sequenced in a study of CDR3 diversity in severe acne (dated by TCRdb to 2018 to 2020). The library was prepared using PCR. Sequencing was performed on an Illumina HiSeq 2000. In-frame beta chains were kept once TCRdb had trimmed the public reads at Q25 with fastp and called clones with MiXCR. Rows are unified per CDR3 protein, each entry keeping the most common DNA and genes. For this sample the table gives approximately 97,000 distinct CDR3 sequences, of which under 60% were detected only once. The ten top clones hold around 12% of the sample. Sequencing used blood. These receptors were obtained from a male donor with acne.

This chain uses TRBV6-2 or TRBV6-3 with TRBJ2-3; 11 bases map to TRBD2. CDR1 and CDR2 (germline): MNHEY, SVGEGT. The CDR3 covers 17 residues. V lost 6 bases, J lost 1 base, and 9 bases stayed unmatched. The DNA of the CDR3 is TGTGCCAGCAGCCACCTAGCGGGAGGAGGAGGCACAGATACGCAGTATTTT. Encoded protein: CASSHLAGGGGTDTQYF.

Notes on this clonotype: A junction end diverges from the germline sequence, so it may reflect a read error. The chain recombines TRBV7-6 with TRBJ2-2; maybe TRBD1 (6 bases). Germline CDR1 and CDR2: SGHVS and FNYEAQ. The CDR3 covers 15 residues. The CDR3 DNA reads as TGTGCCGGCAGCTTAACAGGGTTGGACACCGGGGAGCTGTTTTTT. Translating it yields CAGSLTGLDTGELFF.

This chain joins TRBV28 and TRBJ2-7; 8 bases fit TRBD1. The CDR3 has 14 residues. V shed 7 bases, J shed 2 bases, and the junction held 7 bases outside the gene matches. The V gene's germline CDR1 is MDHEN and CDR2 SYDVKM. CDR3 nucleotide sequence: TGTGCCAGCACCTTCGGGGGACAGGCCTACGAGCAGTACTTC. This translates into CASTFGGQAYEQYF.

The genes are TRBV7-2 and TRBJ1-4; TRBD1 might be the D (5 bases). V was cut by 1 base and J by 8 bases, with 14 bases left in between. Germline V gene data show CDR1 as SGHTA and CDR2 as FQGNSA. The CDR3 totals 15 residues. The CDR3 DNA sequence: TGTGCCAGCAGCTTAGTTGGGGGAACGAAGGAAAAACTGTTTTTT. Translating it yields CASSLVGGTKEKLFF.

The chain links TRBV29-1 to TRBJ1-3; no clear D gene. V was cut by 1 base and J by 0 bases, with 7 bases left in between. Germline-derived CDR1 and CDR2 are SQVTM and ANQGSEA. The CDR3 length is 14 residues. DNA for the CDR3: TGCAGCGTTGAAGCGGGCGGCTCTGGAAACACCATATATTTT. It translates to CSVEAGGSGNTIYF. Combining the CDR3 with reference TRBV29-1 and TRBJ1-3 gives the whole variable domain SAVISQKPSRDICQRGTSLTIQCQVDSQVTMMFWYRQQPGQSLTLIATANQGSEATYESGFVIDKFPISRPNLTFSTLTVSNMSPEDSSIYLCSVEAGGSGNTIYFGEGSWLTVV.

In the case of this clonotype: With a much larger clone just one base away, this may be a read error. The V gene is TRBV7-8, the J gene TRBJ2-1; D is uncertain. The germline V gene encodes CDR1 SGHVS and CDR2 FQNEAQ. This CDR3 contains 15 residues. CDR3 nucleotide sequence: TGTGCCAGCAGCTTAGATGCCAGTCTTTACAATGGGCAGTTCTTC. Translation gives CASSLDASLYNGQFF. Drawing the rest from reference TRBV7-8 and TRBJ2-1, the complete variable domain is GAGVSQSPRYKVAKRGQDVALRCDPISGHVSLFWYQQALGQGPEFLTYFQNEAQLDKSGLPSDRFFAERPEGSVSTLKIQRTQQEDSAVYLCASSLDASLYNGQFFGPGTRLTVL.

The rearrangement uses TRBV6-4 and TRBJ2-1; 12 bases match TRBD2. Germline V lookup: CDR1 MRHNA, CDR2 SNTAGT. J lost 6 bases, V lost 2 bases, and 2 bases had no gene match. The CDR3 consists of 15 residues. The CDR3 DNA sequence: TGTGCCAGCAGTGACGGACTAGCGGGATTCAATGAGCAGTTCTTC. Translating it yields CASSDGLAGFNEQFF.

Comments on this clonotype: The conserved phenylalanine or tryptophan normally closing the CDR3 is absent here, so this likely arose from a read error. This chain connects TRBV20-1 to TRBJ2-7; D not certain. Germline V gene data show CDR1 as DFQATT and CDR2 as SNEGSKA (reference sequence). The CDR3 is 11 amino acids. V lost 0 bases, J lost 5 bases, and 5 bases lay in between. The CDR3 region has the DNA TGCAGTGCTAGAGATAAAAACGAGCAGTACCTC. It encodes CSARDKNEQYL.

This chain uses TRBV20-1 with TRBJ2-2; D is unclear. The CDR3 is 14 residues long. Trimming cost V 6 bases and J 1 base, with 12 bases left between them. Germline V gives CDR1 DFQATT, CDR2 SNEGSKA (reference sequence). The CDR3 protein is CSAKPPGNTGELFF. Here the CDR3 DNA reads TGCAGTGCGAAGCCGCCAGGGAACACCGGGGAGCTGTTTTTT.

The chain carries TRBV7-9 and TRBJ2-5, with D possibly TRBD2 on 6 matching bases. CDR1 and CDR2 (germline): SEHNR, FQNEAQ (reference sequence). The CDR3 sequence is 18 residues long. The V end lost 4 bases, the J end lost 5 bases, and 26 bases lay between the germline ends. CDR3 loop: CASSSSLGEDMPWETQYF. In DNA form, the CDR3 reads TGTGCCAGCAGCTCCTCGTTGGGGGAGGATATGCCGTGGGAGACCCAGTACTTC.

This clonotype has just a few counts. This CDR3 is CSVESRDGYTF. The CDR3 bases are TGCAGCGTTGAATCTCGGGATGGCTACACCTTC. The gene calls are TRBV29-1 and TRBJ1-2; D ambiguous. The V and J ends lost 2 bases and 6 bases respectively, with 7 bases between them. Germline V gene lookup returns CDR1 SQVTM and CDR2 ANQGSEA. The CDR3 sequence is 11 residues long.

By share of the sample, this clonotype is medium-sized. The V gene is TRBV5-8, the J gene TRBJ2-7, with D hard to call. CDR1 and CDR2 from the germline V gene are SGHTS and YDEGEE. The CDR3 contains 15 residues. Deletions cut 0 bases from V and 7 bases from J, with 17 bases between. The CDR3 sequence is CASSLDWRLGGEQYF. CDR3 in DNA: TGTGCCAGCAGCTTGGATTGGCGGTTGGGTGGGGAGCAGTACTTC.

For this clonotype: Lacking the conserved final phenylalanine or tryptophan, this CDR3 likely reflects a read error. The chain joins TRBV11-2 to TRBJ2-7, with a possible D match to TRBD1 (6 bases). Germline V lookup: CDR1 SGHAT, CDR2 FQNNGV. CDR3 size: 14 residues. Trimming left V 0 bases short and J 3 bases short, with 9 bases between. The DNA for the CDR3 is TGTGCCAGCAGCTTAGATGCCAGGGGCTACGAGCAGTACCTC. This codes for CASSLDARGYEQYL.

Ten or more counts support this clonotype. CDR3 nucleotide sequence: TGTGCCAGTAGTAAAGGGTCCTACAATGAGCAGTTCTTC. Encoded protein: CASSKGSYNEQFF. The genes are TRBV19 and TRBJ2-1, with D hard to call. The germline CDR1 and CDR2 sequences are LNHDA and SQIVND (reference sequence). This CDR3 region has 13 residues. Trimming removed 4 bases from V and 1 base from J, with 5 bases in between.

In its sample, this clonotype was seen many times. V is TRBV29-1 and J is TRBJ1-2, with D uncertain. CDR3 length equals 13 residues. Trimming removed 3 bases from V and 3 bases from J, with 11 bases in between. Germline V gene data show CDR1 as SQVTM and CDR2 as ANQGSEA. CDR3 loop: CSVDRGIHYGYTF. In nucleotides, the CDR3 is TGCAGCGTTGACAGAGGAATCCACTATGGCTACACCTTC.

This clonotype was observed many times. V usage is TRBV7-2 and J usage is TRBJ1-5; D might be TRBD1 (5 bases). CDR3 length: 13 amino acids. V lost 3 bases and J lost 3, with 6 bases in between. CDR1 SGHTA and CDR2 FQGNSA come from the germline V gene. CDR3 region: CASSLGLNQPQHF. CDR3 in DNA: TGTGCCAGCAGCTTGGGACTCAATCAGCCCCAGCATTTT.

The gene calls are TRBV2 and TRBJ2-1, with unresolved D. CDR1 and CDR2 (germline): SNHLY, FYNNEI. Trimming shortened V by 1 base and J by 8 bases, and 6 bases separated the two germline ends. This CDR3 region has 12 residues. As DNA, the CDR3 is TGTGCCAGCAGTGAAGGGGTAGATGAGCAGTTCTTC. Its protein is CASSEGVDEQFF.

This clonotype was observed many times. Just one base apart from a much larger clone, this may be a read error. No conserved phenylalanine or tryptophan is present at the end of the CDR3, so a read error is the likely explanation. The CDR3 DNA reads as TGTGCCGTGCGGACAGGGGAAAAGAGACCCCAGCATTCT. It codes for CAVRTGEKRPQHS. The V and J genes are TRBV9 and TRBJ1-5; TRBD1 aligns across 9 bases. Germline lookup yields CDR1 SGDLS and CDR2 YYNGEE. V dropped 10 bases and J dropped 10; count of bases not matched to a gene: 12. The length of the CDR3 is 13 residues.

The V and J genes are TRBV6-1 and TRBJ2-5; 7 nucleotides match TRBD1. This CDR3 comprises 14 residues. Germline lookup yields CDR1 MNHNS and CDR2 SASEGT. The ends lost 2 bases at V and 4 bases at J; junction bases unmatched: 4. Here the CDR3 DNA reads TGTGCCAGCAGTGAATTAGGGGGCATAGAGACCCAGTACTTC. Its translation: CASSELGGIETQYF.

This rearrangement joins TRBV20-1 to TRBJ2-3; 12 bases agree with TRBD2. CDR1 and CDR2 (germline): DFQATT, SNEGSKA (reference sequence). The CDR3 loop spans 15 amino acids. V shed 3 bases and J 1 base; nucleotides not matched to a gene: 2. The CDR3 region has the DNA TGCAGTGCTAGTCGACTAGCGGGAGGCACAGATACGCAGTATTTT. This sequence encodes CSASRLAGGTDTQYF.

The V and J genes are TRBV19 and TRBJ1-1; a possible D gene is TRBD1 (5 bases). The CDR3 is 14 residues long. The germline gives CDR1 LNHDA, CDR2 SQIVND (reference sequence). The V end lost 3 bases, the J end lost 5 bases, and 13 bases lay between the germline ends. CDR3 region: CASSMGRRGTEAFF. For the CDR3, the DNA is TGTGCCAGTAGTATGGGACGTCGGGGTACTGAAGCTTTCTTT.

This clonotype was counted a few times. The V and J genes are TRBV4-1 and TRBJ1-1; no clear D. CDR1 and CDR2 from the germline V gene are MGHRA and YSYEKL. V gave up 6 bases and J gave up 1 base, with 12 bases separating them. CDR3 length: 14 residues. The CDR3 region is CASRPVGGNTEAFF. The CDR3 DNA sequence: TGCGCCAGCAGGCCGGTAGGAGGGAACACTGAAGCTTTCTTT.

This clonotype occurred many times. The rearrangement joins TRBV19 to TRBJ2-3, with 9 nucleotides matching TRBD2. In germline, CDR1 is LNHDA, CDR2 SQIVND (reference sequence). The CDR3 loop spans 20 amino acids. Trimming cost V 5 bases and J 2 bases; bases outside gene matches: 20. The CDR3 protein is CASSLEGPSGTLGHTDTQYF. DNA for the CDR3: TGTGCCAGTAGTTTGGAGGGCCCTAGCGGGACACTGGGACACACAGATACGCAGTATTTT.

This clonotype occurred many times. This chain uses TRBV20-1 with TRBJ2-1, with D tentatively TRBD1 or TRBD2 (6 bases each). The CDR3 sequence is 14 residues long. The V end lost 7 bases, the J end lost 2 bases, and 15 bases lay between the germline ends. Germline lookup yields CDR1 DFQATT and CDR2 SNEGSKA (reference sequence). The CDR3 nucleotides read TGCAGTGTTAAGGGGGGCGCCCCCTACAATGAGCAGTTCTTC. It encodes CSVKGGAPYNEQFF.

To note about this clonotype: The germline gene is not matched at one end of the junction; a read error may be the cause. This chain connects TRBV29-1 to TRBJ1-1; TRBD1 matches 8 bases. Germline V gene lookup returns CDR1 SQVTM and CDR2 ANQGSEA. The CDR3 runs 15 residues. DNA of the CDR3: TGCAGCGTTGGACCAGGGGGCATGAGGAGCACTCAAGCTTTCTTT. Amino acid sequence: CSVGPGGMRSTQAFF.

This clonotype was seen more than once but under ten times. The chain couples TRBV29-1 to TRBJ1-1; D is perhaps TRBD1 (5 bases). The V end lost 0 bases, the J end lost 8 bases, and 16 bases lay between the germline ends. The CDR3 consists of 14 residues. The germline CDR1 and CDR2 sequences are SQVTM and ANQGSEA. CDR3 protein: CSVEDGTRDGEAFF. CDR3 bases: TGCAGCGTTGAAGATGGGACCCGGGACGGCGAAGCTTTCTTT. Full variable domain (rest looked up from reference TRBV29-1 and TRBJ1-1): SAVISQKPSRDICQRGTSLTIQCQVDSQVTMMFWYRQQPGQSLTLIATANQGSEATYESGFVIDKFPISRPNLTFSTLTVSNMSPEDSSIYLCSVEDGTRDGEAFFGQGTRLTVV.

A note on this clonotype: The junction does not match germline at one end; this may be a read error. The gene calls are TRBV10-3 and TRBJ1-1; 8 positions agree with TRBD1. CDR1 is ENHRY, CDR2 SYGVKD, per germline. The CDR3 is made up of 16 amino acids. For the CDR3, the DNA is TGTGCCAGCAGTCTTAGGACAGGGAAGGTGAACACTGAAGCTTTCTTT. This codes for CASSLRTGKVNTEAFF.

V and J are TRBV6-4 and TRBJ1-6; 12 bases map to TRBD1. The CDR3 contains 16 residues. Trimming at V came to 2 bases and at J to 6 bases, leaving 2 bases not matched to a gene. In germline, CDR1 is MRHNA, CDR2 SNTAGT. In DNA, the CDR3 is TGTGCCAGCAGTGACGGGACAGGGGGCGGTAATTCACCCCTCCACTTT. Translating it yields CASSDGTGGGNSPLHF.

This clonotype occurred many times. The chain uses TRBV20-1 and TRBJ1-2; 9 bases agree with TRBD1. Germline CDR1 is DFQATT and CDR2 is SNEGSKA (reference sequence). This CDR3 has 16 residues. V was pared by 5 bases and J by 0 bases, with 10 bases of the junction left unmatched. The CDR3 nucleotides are TGCAGTGCTCCTTCCGGGACAGGGACCTCTAACTATGGCTACACCTTC. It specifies CSAPSGTGTSNYGYTF.

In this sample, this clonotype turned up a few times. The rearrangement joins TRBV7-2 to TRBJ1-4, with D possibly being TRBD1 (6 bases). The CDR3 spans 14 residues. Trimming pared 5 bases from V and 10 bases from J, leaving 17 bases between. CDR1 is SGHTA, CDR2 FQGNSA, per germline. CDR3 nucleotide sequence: TGTGCCAGCAGCACGGTGCACAGGGCTGTAAAACTGTTTTTT. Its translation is CASSTVHRAVKLFF.

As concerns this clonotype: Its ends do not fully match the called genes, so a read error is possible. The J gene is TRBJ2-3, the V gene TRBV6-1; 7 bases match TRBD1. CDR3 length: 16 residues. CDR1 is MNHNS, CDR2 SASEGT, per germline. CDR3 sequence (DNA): TGTGCCAGCAGCGGACGAAGGGGGCTCGTCACAGGTACGCAGTATTTT. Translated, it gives CASSGRRGLVTGTQYF.